The 18 T cell receptor beta chains below all came from one sample that was sequenced in a study of spatial heterogeneity in lung cancer. Time point given: sample taken at primary tumor resection. Whole RNA came from tumor, nontumor lung or frozen PBMC and was sequenced without being sorted. MiXCR was run by TCRdb on the 5' RACE reads, yielding one entry per CDR3 protein. The top ten clones hold more than 13% of a sample with around 63,000 distinct CDR3 sequences, 8.4% of them seen once. The sample in question was PBMCs, obtained at surgery. The receptors were sampled from a female donor with early-stage non-small cell lung cancer.

This clonotype was found many times. The chain uses TRBV19 and TRBJ2-1; D assignment may be TRBD1 or TRBD2 (7 bases each). Germline lookup yields CDR1 LNHDA and CDR2 SQIVND (reference sequence). CDR3 length equals 17 residues. Between the trimmed V and J ends, which lost 3 bases and 1 base, there was a span of 16 bases. The CDR3 DNA reads as TGTGCCAGTAGTATGGGGGAGGGGGCAATATCCTACAATGAGCAGTTCTTC. It translates to CASSMGEGAISYNEQFF.

This clonotype was recorded at least ten times. The V and J genes are TRBV5-1 and TRBJ2-7, with D possibly matching TRBD2 (5 bases). The CDR3 runs 17 residues. The V gene lost 3 bases and the J gene lost 3 bases, with 22 bases spanning the gap. Germline V gives CDR1 SGHRS, CDR2 YFSETQ. As DNA, the CDR3 is TGCGCCAGCAGCTCCCGGGAACGTGAGCGGACGGGCTACGAGCAGTACTTC. Translation gives CASSSRERERTGYEQYF.

This clonotype was seen many times. V is TRBV5-6 and J is TRBJ2-2; D might be TRBD1 or TRBD2, each matching 5 bases. This CDR3 is built from 15 residues. V lost 6 bases and J 0 bases, leaving 12 bases between the germline ends. The germline V gene has CDR1 SGHDT and CDR2 YYEEEE. The CDR3 here is CASTPGATNTGELFF. The CDR3, as DNA: TGTGCCAGCACCCCCGGGGCTACGAACACCGGGGAGCTGTTTTTT.

This clonotype was recorded at least ten times. This chain joins TRBV11-2 and TRBJ1-4; no clear D. Between the trimmed V and J ends, which lost 6 bases and 8 bases, there was a span of 10 bases. CDR3 length: 12 residues. Germline-derived CDR1 and CDR2 are SGHAT and FQNNGV. CDR3 sequence reads: CASSRGREKLFF. The CDR3 DNA is TGTGCCAGCAGTCGTGGGAGAGAAAAACTGTTTTTT.

This clonotype has only a few counts. The genes are TRBV5-6 and TRBJ1-5; D not resolved. The CDR3 consists of 15 residues. V lost 0 bases and J lost 2, with 9 bases in between. Germline CDR1 reads SGHDT; CDR2 reads YYEEEE. This chain's CDR3 is CASSLGGFGNQPQHF. DNA of the CDR3: TGTGCCAGCAGCTTGGGAGGGTTCGGCAATCAGCCCCAGCATTTT. Full variable domain (missing parts from reference TRBV5-6 and TRBJ1-5): DAGVTQSPTHLIKTRGQQVTLRCSPKSGHDTVSWYQQALGQGPQFIFQYYEEEERQRGNFPDRFSGHQFPNYSSELNVNALLLGDSALYLCASSLGGFGNQPQHFGDGTRLSIL.

The chain joins TRBV20-1 to TRBJ2-5, with 8 bases identical to TRBD1. The junction had 10 bases not matched to a gene; V was cut back by 0 bases and J by 7 bases. Germline V gene data show CDR1 as DFQATT and CDR2 as SNEGSKA (reference sequence). This CDR3 comprises 15 residues. This CDR3 is CSARDLGQGRRTQYF. DNA for the CDR3: TGCAGTGCTAGAGACCTTGGACAGGGAAGGCGGACCCAGTACTTC.

This clonotype was found a few times. The V call is TRBV11-2, the J call TRBJ2-2; D ambiguous. Looked up from germline, CDR1 is SGHAT and CDR2 is FQNNGV. Trimming removed 2 bases at V and 4 bases at J, with 14 bases between. The length of the CDR3 is 16 residues. CDR3 in amino acids: CASSLKGSVGTGELFF. For the CDR3, the DNA is TGTGCCAGCAGCTTAAAAGGGTCGGTGGGCACCGGGGAGCTGTTTTTT.

The table lists this clonotype with many counts. The CDR3 is CAIRAGNPDAEAFF. CDR3 DNA sequence: TGTGCCATCCGAGCGGGGAACCCGGACGCTGAAGCTTTCTTT. The chain joins TRBV10-3 to TRBJ1-1; D is unresolved. CDR1 and CDR2 (germline): ENHRY, SYGVKD. The CDR3 contains 14 residues. Trimming removed 8 bases at V and 6 bases at J, with 19 bases between.

In its sample, this clonotype was seen many times. This sequence joins TRBV6-6 and TRBJ1-5; D is unclear. Germline CDR1 and CDR2: MNHNY and SVGAGI (reference sequence). The CDR3 contains 13 residues. V was trimmed by 2 bases and J by 5 bases, leaving 7 bases between them. CDR3 coding DNA: TGTGCCAGCAGTTACGAGGTCGATCAGCCCCAGCATTTT. The encoded protein is CASSYEVDQPQHF.

This clonotype has more than one count but fewer than ten. The rearrangement links TRBV15 to TRBJ2-7, with 11 positions matching TRBD1. The CDR3 contains 15 residues. CDR1 is LNHNV, CDR2 YYDKDF, per germline (reference sequence). Losses at the gene ends were 5 bases for V and 6 bases for J; bases not matched to a gene: 9. CDR3 nucleotide sequence: TGTGCCACCAGCCGGGAACCCGGGACAGGGGGCGAGCAGTACTTC. Translating gives CATSREPGTGGEQYF.

The V call is TRBV5-1, the J call TRBJ2-2; D perhaps matches TRBD1 (5 bases). The V end lost 0 bases, the J end lost 1 base, and 7 bases lay between the germline ends. Germline V gene data show CDR1 as SGHRS and CDR2 as YFSETQ. This CDR3 contains 15 residues. This CDR3 reads CASSLGGQNTGELFF. CDR3 in DNA: TGCGCCAGCAGCTTGGGTGGACAGAACACCGGGGAGCTGTTTTTT.

This clonotype turned up a few times. The chain has TRBV4-1 and TRBJ2-5; no definite D call. V lost 1 base, J lost 5 bases, and 8 bases lay in between. Germline V gene lookup returns CDR1 MGHRA and CDR2 YSYEKL. The CDR3 extends over 13 amino acids. CDR3 bases: TGCGCCAGCAGCCAAGCCAGACCTGAGACCCAGTACTTC. Translation gives CASSQARPETQYF.

This clonotype was seen repeatedly, ten times or more. The rearrangement links TRBV5-6 to TRBJ1-2, with D perhaps matching TRBD1 (5 bases). The CDR3 is made up of 16 amino acids. V dropped 1 base and J dropped 5 bases, with 18 bases sitting between them. Germline CDR1 reads SGHDT; CDR2 reads YYEEEE. CDR3 sequence: CASSLKPSAGSYGYTF. For the CDR3, the DNA is TGTGCCAGCAGCTTGAAGCCTTCGGCAGGGAGTTATGGCTACACCTTC.

The table lists this clonotype with a few counts. The J gene is TRBJ2-2, the V gene TRBV3-1; D possibly corresponds to TRBD2 (6 bases). CDR3 length: 13 residues. CDR1 is LGHDT and CDR2 is YNNKEL in the germline V gene (reference sequence). V was pared by 8 bases and J by 8 bases, with 15 bases between. Here the CDR3 DNA reads TGTGCCAGCCGACAGCGGGTCACGGGGGAGCTGTTTTTT. This sequence encodes CASRQRVTGELFF.

In this sample, this clonotype turned up a few times. The chain is built from TRBV3-1 and TRBJ2-7; possibly TRBD2 for D (5 bases). CDR1 and CDR2 (germline): LGHDT, YNNKEL (reference sequence). V was shortened by 4 bases and J by 0 bases, with 10 bases between the two germline ends. The CDR3 spans 14 residues. The CDR3 DNA sequence: TGTGCCAGCAGCCTCAAGCGGAGCTCCTACGAGCAGTACTTC. Its protein is CASSLKRSSYEQYF.

In its sample, this clonotype was seen many times. The chain links TRBV11-2 to TRBJ1-3; D gene ambiguous. The CDR3 loop spans 12 amino acids. V gave up 2 bases and J gave up 4 bases, with 3 bases separating them. CDR1 and CDR2 (germline): SGHAT, FQNNGV. CDR3 region: CASSLNGNTIYF. CDR3 nucleotide sequence: TGTGCCAGCAGCTTAAACGGAAACACCATATATTTT.

This clonotype occurred a few times. The chain joins TRBV28 to TRBJ2-5; TRBD1 matches 7 bases. V was clipped by 6 bases and J by 4 bases; unmatched bases: 14. The CDR3 has 16 amino acids. Germline V gene data show CDR1 as MDHEN and CDR2 as SYDVKM. The CDR3 DNA reads as TGTGCCAGCAGAGGTGGAGTCAGGGGGTCGGTAGAGACCCAGTACTTC. Its protein product is CASRGGVRGSVETQYF.

Many counts were recorded for this clonotype. CDR3 bases: TGTGCCAGCAGCCAAGTATCCGGGACAGGGGGCTGGGAAGCTTTCTTT. This translates into CASSQVSGTGGWEAFF. The chain employs TRBV14 and TRBJ1-1, with 12 bases identical to TRBD1. This CDR3 comprises 16 residues. Germline V gene sequence: CDR1 SGHDN, CDR2 FVKESK. The V segment lost 1 base and the J segment 8 bases; nucleotides outside the gene matches: 8.